The present T cell receptor (beta chain) was sequenced within a study of blood T cell repertoires in COVID-19. Study in general: COVID-19 samples from acute and convalescent phases originated in the United States, Italy and Spain. The cDNA or gDNA used as material had been derived from T cells, B-cell-depleted T cells, or PBMCs.

Per the original methods: Estimation of nucleated cell counts was performed using reference gene primer amplification. The assay was immunoSEQ multiplex PCR, and TCRdb's table has in-frame clones only and misses some. For V, J and clone size, that table is used; D and trimming come from the DNA. The sample shows a few hundred thousand clones, about nine tenths of them seen only once. Followed longitudinally, the Seattle patients had been enrolled during active infection. Germline V lookup: CDR1 LGHDT, CDR2 YNNKEL (reference sequence). V lost 1 base, J lost 7 bases, and 4 bases lay in between. The CDR3 extends over 11 amino acids.

The sample taken for sequencing was peripheral blood. The TCR originated in a woman aged 30 to 39 with COVID-19, enrolled during active disease. The chain employs TRBV3-1 (or the pseudogene TRBV3-2) and TRBJ1-2; D gene uncertain. The CDR3 protein is CASSQGSGYTF. The CDR3 DNA sequence: TGTGCCAGCAGCCAAGGGAGTGGCTACACCTTC.